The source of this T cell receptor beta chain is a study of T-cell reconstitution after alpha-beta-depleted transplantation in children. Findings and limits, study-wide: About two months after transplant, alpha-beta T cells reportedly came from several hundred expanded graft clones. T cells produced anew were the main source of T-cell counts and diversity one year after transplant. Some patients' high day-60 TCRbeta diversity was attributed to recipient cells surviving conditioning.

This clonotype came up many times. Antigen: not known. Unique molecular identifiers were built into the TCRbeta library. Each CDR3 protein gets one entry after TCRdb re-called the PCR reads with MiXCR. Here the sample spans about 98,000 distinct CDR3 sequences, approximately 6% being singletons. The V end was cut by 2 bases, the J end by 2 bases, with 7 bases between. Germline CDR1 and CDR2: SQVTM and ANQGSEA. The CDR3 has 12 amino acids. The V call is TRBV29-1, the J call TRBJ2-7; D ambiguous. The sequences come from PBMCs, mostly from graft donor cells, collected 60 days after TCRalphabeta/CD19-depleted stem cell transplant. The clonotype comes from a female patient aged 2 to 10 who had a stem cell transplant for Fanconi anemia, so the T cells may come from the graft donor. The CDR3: CSVENTPYEQYF. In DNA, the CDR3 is TGCAGCGTTGAAAATACTCCCTACGAGCAGTACTTC.